The clone carrying this TCR beta chain was counted only a few times. Relative to the germline gene, one junction end is altered; a read error may explain this. The data are from a study of T cell changes during pregnancy in multiple sclerosis. Clones were sequenced by immunoSEQ multiplex PCR, and TCRdb holds only the in-frame ones, with some missing. The data contain 65,000 to 85,000 clones, 75% to 90% of them seen just once; the ten biggest clones take up over 7.5%. The germline V gene encodes CDR1 LGHNA and CDR2 YNFKEQ. This CDR3 has 14 residues. The input for sequencing was peripheral blood, taken after pregnancy. The sequence was obtained from a female donor in good health, enrolled as a control in a pregnancy study. The V and J genes are TRBV4-2 and TRBJ1-1, with unresolved D. CDR3 protein: CASSQNTGNAEAFF. The CDR3 region has the DNA TGTGCCAGCAGCCAAAACACCGGGAACGCTGAAGCTTTCTTT.